Listed below are T cell receptor beta chains from one sample, sequenced in a study of T cells in Graves' hyperthyroidism and ophthalmopathy. Each CDR3 protein gets one entry after TCRdb re-called the multiplex PCR reads with MiXCR. The data contain under 750,000 distinct CDR3 sequences, around 20% of them singletons. The sequenced sample consisted of blood. The receptors stem from a woman in her 50s with Graves' hyperthyroidism that later progressed to Graves' ophthalmopathy. The CDR3 runs from the conserved cysteine through the conserved F or W. A D gene is named only where the DNA matches it firmly. Where a row states a size, it is once, few, many or the class of an expanded clone; other rows omit it.

v_gene: TRBV20-1; abundance: few; d_gene: NA; j_gene: TRBJ2-2; CDR3aa: CSARDRARMPDTGELFF; CDR3nt: TGCAGTGCTAGAGATCGAGCGAGGATGCCCGACACCGGGGAGCTGTTTTTT
v_gene: TRBV27; abundance: few; d_gene: NA; j_gene: TRBJ2-3; CDR3aa: CASSLVMGSPQYF; CDR3nt: TGTGCCAGCAGTTTGGTTATGGGGTCTCCGCAGTATTTT
v_gene: TRBV6-1; abundance: many; d_gene: NA; j_gene: TRBJ2-2; CDR3aa: CASREANTGELFF; CDR3nt: TGTGCCAGCAGGGAAGCGAACACCGGGGAGCTGTTTTTT
v_gene: TRBV20-1; abundance: many; d_gene: NA; j_gene: TRBJ1-1; CDR3aa: CSARWNTEAFF; CDR3nt: TGCAGTGCTAGGTGGAACACTGAAGCTTTCTTT
v_gene: TRBV10-3; abundance: few; d_gene: NA; j_gene: TRBJ1-1; CDR3aa: CAISELRDTEAFF; CDR3nt: TGTGCCATCAGTGAACTTAGGGACACTGAAGCTTTCTTT
v_gene: TRBV27; abundance: many; d_gene: NA; j_gene: TRBJ2-1; CDR3aa: CASHFGGSYNEQFF; CDR3nt: TGTGCCAGCCACTTCGGGGGCTCCTACAATGAGCAGTTCTTC
v_gene: TRBV20-1; abundance: many; d_gene: NA; j_gene: TRBJ2-2; CDR3aa: CSASRGDTGELFF; CDR3nt: TGCAGTGCTAGTAGGGGGGACACCGGGGAGCTGTTTTTT
v_gene: TRBV10-3; abundance: NA; d_gene: NA; j_gene: TRBJ2-2; CDR3aa: CAISDGAGTGELFF; CDR3nt: TGTGCCATCAGTGACGGGGCTGGCACCGGGGAGCTGTTTTTT
v_gene: TRBV14; abundance: NA; d_gene: NA; j_gene: TRBJ2-7; CDR3aa: CASSPTRTLTSYEQYF; CDR3nt: TGTGCCAGCAGCCCCACCCGGACCTTAACGTCCTACGAGCAGTACTTC
v_gene: TRBV14; abundance: few; d_gene: TRBD1; j_gene: TRBJ1-2; CDR3aa: CASSQVPGQSSVDGYTF; CDR3nt: TGTGCCAGCAGCCAAGTTCCGGGACAGAGTTCGGTGGATGGCTACACCTTC
v_gene: TRBV5-1; abundance: many; d_gene: TRBD1; j_gene: TRBJ1-4; CDR3aa: CASSSDGQEPATNEKLFF; CDR3nt: TGCGCCAGCAGTTCTGACGGACAGGAACCCGCAACTAATGAAAAACTGTTTTTT
v_gene: TRBV3-1; abundance: many; d_gene: TRBD2; j_gene: TRBJ2-7; CDR3aa: CASSPLGASGTRPSYEQYF; CDR3nt: TGTGCCAGCAGCCCCCTAGGGGCTAGCGGGACCCGTCCTTCCTACGAGCAGTACTTC
v_gene: TRBV30; abundance: few; d_gene: TRBD2; j_gene: TRBJ2-1; CDR3aa: CAYAFAGDYNEQFF; CDR3nt: TGTGCCTACGCCTTCGCGGGGGATTACAATGAGCAGTTCTTC
v_gene: TRBV5-1; abundance: NA; d_gene: TRBD2; j_gene: TRBJ2-3; CDR3aa: CASTEFSGVPSTDTQYF; CDR3nt: TGCGCCAGCACCGAATTTAGCGGGGTCCCATCCACAGATACGCAGTATTTT
v_gene: TRBV3-1; abundance: NA; d_gene: NA; j_gene: TRBJ1-1; CDR3aa: CASSQESDNEAFF; CDR3nt: TGTGCCAGCAGCCAAGAGTCAGACAATGAAGCTTTCTTT
v_gene: TRBV12-3/TRBV12-4; abundance: NA; d_gene: NA; j_gene: TRBJ1-1; CDR3aa: CASSLTARNTEAFF; CDR3nt: TGTGCCAGCAGTTTGACGGCAAGGAACACTGAAGCTTTCTTT
v_gene: TRBV6-1; abundance: NA; d_gene: NA; j_gene: TRBJ2-3; CDR3aa: CASRSEITQYF; CDR3nt: TGTGCCAGCAGGTCAGAGATTACGCAGTATTTT
v_gene: TRBV4-1; abundance: NA; d_gene: TRBD2; j_gene: TRBJ2-2; CDR3aa: CASSLRTSGGVPGGELFF; CDR3nt: TGCGCCAGCAGCCTCCGGACTAGCGGGGGGGTACCCGGCGGGGAGCTGTTTTTT
v_gene: TRBV2; abundance: NA; d_gene: NA; j_gene: TRBJ2-1; CDR3aa: CASSEFGTNNEQFF; CDR3nt: TGTGCCAGCAGTGAATTCGGCACCAACAATGAGCAGTTCTTC
v_gene: TRBV6-1; abundance: NA; d_gene: NA; j_gene: TRBJ2-7; CDR3aa: CASSPYNTLRDPRGNEQYF; CDR3nt: TGTGCCAGCAGTCCGTACAACACACTCCGGGACCCCCGGGGAAACGAGCAGTACTTC
v_gene: TRBV6-2/TRBV6-3; abundance: few; d_gene: TRBD2; j_gene: TRBJ2-3; CDR3aa: CASTTGLAGGPKDTQYF; CDR3nt: TGTGCCAGCACCACGGGACTAGCGGGGGGGCCTAAAGATACGCAGTATTTT
v_gene: TRBV5-8; abundance: few; d_gene: NA; j_gene: TRBJ2-3; CDR3aa: CASSSRETTQYF; CDR3nt: TGTGCCAGCAGCAGCAGGGAAACTACGCAGTATTTT
v_gene: TRBV11-1; abundance: NA; d_gene: NA; j_gene: TRBJ2-5; CDR3aa: CASIPGRQQETQYF; CDR3nt: TGTGCCAGCATCCCGGGACGGCAACAAGAGACCCAGTACTTC
v_gene: TRBV30; abundance: NA; d_gene: TRBD2; j_gene: TRBJ2-2; CDR3aa: CAWRYAGTSGLSGELFF; CDR3nt: TGTGCCTGGAGGTACGCCGGGACTAGCGGATTAAGCGGGGAGCTGTTTTTT
v_gene: TRBV7-6; abundance: NA; d_gene: NA; j_gene: TRBJ2-4; CDR3aa: CASSLAGGPKNIQYF; CDR3nt: TGTGCCAGCAGCTTAGCGGGTGGACCCAAAAACATTCAGTACTTC
v_gene: TRBV5-5; abundance: many; d_gene: NA; j_gene: TRBJ2-2; CDR3aa: CASSLVVNTGELFF; CDR3nt: TGTGCCAGCAGCTTGGTTGTGAACACCGGGGAGCTGTTTTTT
v_gene: TRBV20-1; abundance: few; d_gene: NA; j_gene: TRBJ1-1; CDR3aa: CSARDQRGGPKAFF; CDR3nt: TGCAGTGCTAGAGATCAACGGGGGGGGCCAAAAGCTTTCTTT
v_gene: TRBV2; abundance: many; d_gene: NA; j_gene: TRBJ1-2; CDR3aa: CASSEARAGPYYGYTF; CDR3nt: TGTGCCAGCAGTGAAGCTAGGGCAGGACCCTACTATGGCTACACCTTC
v_gene: TRBV3-1; abundance: many; d_gene: NA; j_gene: TRBJ2-2; CDR3aa: CASSHSGLSPNTGELFF; CDR3nt: TGTGCCAGCAGCCACTCCGGACTATCCCCGAACACCGGGGAGCTGTTTTTT
v_gene: TRBV7-9; abundance: many; d_gene: NA; j_gene: TRBJ1-1; CDR3aa: CASSLGGEAPEAFF; CDR3nt: TGTGCCAGCAGCTTGGGCGGGGAGGCCCCTGAAGCTTTCTTT
v_gene: TRBV2; abundance: many; d_gene: TRBD2; j_gene: TRBJ2-3; CDR3aa: CASSVGLAGEVDTQYF; CDR3nt: TGTGCCAGCAGTGTCGGGCTAGCGGGGGAGGTAGATACGCAGTATTTT
v_gene: TRBV6-2/TRBV6-3; abundance: many; d_gene: TRBD1; j_gene: TRBJ1-2; CDR3aa: CASNTGTGVRYGYTF; CDR3nt: TGTGCCAGCAACACCGGGACAGGGGTCCGGTATGGCTACACCTTC
v_gene: TRBV7-9; abundance: NA; d_gene: NA; j_gene: TRBJ2-7; CDR3aa: CASSLGVQETYEQYF; CDR3nt: TGTGCCAGCAGCTTAGGGGTACAGGAAACCTACGAGCAGTACTTC
v_gene: TRBV11-1; abundance: many; d_gene: NA; j_gene: TRBJ2-1; CDR3aa: CASSFQGLTEQFF; CDR3nt: TGTGCCAGCAGCTTTCAGGGTTTGACTGAGCAGTTCTTC